Listed below are T cell receptor beta chains from one sample, sequenced in a study of glioma-infiltrating T cells. TCRdb processed the multiplex PCR reads anew with MiXCR; each CDR3 protein has one entry. The data hold under 200,000 distinct CDR3 sequences, with over 30% observed a single time. The specimen sequenced was glioma tissue, nonneoplastic brain tissue, or PBMCs (not recorded which). These TCRs come from a human donor with low-grade glioma or glioblastoma, undergoing nonglioma brain surgery, or in good health (not recorded which). Each CDR3 is given with its conserved first and last residue. A D gene is named only where the DNA matches it firmly. Expanded clones get a size class; other rows say once, few or many, or leave the size out.

abundance: -
j_gene: TRBJ2-1
d_gene: -
v_gene: TRBV12-3/TRBV12-4
CDR3aa: CASSFLSGNKQFF
CDR3nt: TGTGCCAGCAGTTTTCTATCGGGCAATAAGCAGTTCTTC

abundance: many
j_gene: TRBJ2-5
d_gene: -
v_gene: TRBV7-2
CDR3aa: CASSRAGGVGETQYF
CDR3nt: TGTGCCAGCTCACGGGCCGGCGGAGTTGGAGAGACCCAGTACTTC

abundance: many
j_gene: TRBJ1-2
d_gene: TRBD1
v_gene: TRBV19
CDR3aa: CASRSTGGTYGYTF
CDR3nt: TGTGCCAGTAGGTCGACAGGGGGCACTTATGGCTACACCTTC

abundance: once
j_gene: TRBJ2-7
d_gene: TRBD1
v_gene: TRBV29-1
CDR3aa: CSVKTDRIPYEQYF
CDR3nt: TGCAGCGTTAAAACGGACAGGATTCCTTACGAGCAGTACTTC

abundance: many
j_gene: TRBJ2-7
d_gene: TRBD1
v_gene: TRBV27
CDR3aa: CASSLRWTGREQYF
CDR3nt: TGTGCCAGCAGTTTAAGGTGGACAGGGCGAGAGCAGTACTTC

abundance: many
j_gene: TRBJ1-1
d_gene: -
v_gene: TRBV7-2
CDR3aa: CASSLVRGMATEAFF
CDR3nt: TGTGCCAGCAGCTTAGTGCGGGGTATGGCCACTGAAGCTTTCTTT

abundance: -
j_gene: TRBJ2-5
d_gene: TRBD2
v_gene: TRBV7-2
CDR3aa: CASSLGPSGTQETQYF
CDR3nt: TGTGCCAGCAGCTTAGGGCCTAGCGGAACACAAGAGACCCAGTACTTC

abundance: many
j_gene: TRBJ2-3
d_gene: -
v_gene: TRBV4-3
CDR3aa: CASSQDPLRVDTQYF
CDR3nt: TGCGCCAGCAGCCAAGATCCCCTAAGGGTGGATACGCAGTATTTT

abundance: many
j_gene: TRBJ2-7
d_gene: TRBD2
v_gene: TRBV6-1
CDR3aa: CASSPRAGASYEQYF
CDR3nt: TGTGCCAGCAGTCCAAGGGCGGGAGCCTCCTACGAGCAGTACTTC

abundance: many
j_gene: TRBJ1-3
d_gene: TRBD1
v_gene: TRBV7-2
CDR3aa: CASSLWTGTGNTIYF
CDR3nt: TGTGCCAGCAGCCTATGGACAGGAACTGGAAACACCATATATTTT

abundance: many
j_gene: TRBJ1-5
d_gene: -
v_gene: TRBV5-4
CDR3aa: CASSFRGQPQHF
CDR3nt: TGTGCCAGCAGCTTCCGGGGACAGCCCCAGCATTTT

abundance: many
j_gene: TRBJ2-1
d_gene: -
v_gene: TRBV5-1
CDR3aa: CASSLALALNEQFF
CDR3nt: TGCGCCAGCAGCTTGGCGCTAGCTCTCAATGAGCAGTTCTTC

abundance: many
j_gene: TRBJ1-1
d_gene: -
v_gene: TRBV4-2
CDR3aa: CASSQEVNTEAFF
CDR3nt: TGTGCCAGCAGCCAAGAGGTTAACACTGAAGCTTTCTTT

abundance: few
j_gene: TRBJ2-7
d_gene: -
v_gene: TRBV4-1
CDR3aa: CASSQFLSYEQYF
CDR3nt: TGCGCCAGCAGCCAGTTTCTATCCTACGAGCAGTACTTC

abundance: many
j_gene: TRBJ1-1
d_gene: -
v_gene: TRBV6-1
CDR3aa: CASSLKDTEAFF
CDR3nt: TGTGCCAGCAGCCTGAAGGACACTGAAGCTTTCTTT

abundance: many
j_gene: TRBJ1-5
d_gene: -
v_gene: TRBV20-1
CDR3aa: CSARDRQVRNQPQHF
CDR3nt: TGCAGTGCTAGAGACCGACAGGTACGGAATCAGCCCCAGCATTTT

abundance: few
j_gene: TRBJ2-5
d_gene: -
v_gene: TRBV12-3/TRBV12-4
CDR3aa: CASSLVGYVGDQETQYF
CDR3nt: TGTGCCAGCAGTTTAGTGGGTTACGTGGGCGACCAAGAGACCCAGTACTTC

abundance: -
j_gene: TRBJ2-1
d_gene: -
v_gene: TRBV19
CDR3aa: CASSIGQKGGNEQFF
CDR3nt: TGTGCCAGTAGTATAGGACAGAAGGGAGGCAATGAGCAGTTCTTC

abundance: many
j_gene: TRBJ2-3
d_gene: -
v_gene: TRBV27
CDR3aa: CASSSTGVGLTQYF
CDR3nt: TGTGCCAGCAGTTCCACCGGGGTCGGACTCACGCAGTATTTT

abundance: many
j_gene: TRBJ2-3
d_gene: -
v_gene: TRBV29-1
CDR3aa: CSALYLGTDTQYF
CDR3nt: TGCAGCGCCCTATACTTGGGCACAGATACGCAGTATTTT

abundance: few
j_gene: TRBJ2-7
d_gene: -
v_gene: TRBV3-1
CDR3aa: CASSPGGGRAYEQYF
CDR3nt: TGTGCCAGCAGCCCCGGTGGGGGAAGGGCCTACGAGCAGTACTTC

abundance: -
j_gene: TRBJ1-5
d_gene: -
v_gene: TRBV10-2
CDR3aa: CAISGIGVGNQPQHF
CDR3nt: TGCGCCATCAGTGGAATAGGGGTAGGCAATCAGCCCCAGCATTTT

abundance: -
j_gene: TRBJ1-5
d_gene: TRBD1
v_gene: TRBV6-2/TRBV6-3
CDR3aa: CAILPLRGQGHPQHF
CDR3nt: TGTGCCATCCTACCCCTCAGGGGGCAAGGACATCCCCAGCATTTT

abundance: many
j_gene: TRBJ2-2
d_gene: -
v_gene: TRBV2
CDR3aa: CASSPSTGELFF
CDR3nt: TGTGCCAGCAGTCCAAGCACCGGGGAGCTGTTTTTT

abundance: many
j_gene: TRBJ2-1
d_gene: TRBD2
v_gene: TRBV7-9
CDR3aa: CASSFPGGSYNEQFF
CDR3nt: TGTGCCAGCAGCTTTCCAGGCGGGAGCTACAATGAGCAGTTCTTC

abundance: few
j_gene: TRBJ2-7
d_gene: -
v_gene: TRBV6-6
CDR3aa: CASSYSADPPIPYEQYF
CDR3nt: TGTGCCAGCAGTTACTCAGCGGATCCACCTATACCCTACGAGCAGTACTTC

abundance: -
j_gene: TRBJ2-7
d_gene: TRBD2
v_gene: TRBV5-1
CDR3aa: CASSLMSGRAREQYF
CDR3nt: TGCGCCAGCAGCTTGATGAGCGGGAGGGCCAGAGAGCAGTACTTC

abundance: many
j_gene: TRBJ1-2
d_gene: -
v_gene: TRBV28
CDR3aa: CASSFLTGAYGYTF
CDR3nt: TGTGCCAGCAGTTTTTTGACAGGCGCCTATGGCTACACCTTC

abundance: -
j_gene: TRBJ1-2
d_gene: TRBD1
v_gene: TRBV12-3/TRBV12-4
CDR3aa: CASSLYTGAAGYTF
CDR3nt: TGTGCCAGCAGTTTATATACAGGGGCGGCTGGCTACACCTTC

abundance: many
j_gene: TRBJ2-1
d_gene: TRBD2
v_gene: TRBV27
CDR3aa: CASSSDPSGNYYNEQFF
CDR3nt: TGTGCCAGCAGTTCCGACCCGAGCGGGAATTACTACAATGAGCAGTTCTTC

abundance: few
j_gene: TRBJ2-7
d_gene: TRBD1
v_gene: TRBV19
CDR3aa: CASRASGQSYEQYF
CDR3nt: TGTGCCAGTAGGGCTTCGGGACAGTCCTACGAGCAGTACTTC

abundance: many
j_gene: TRBJ1-2
d_gene: -
v_gene: TRBV4-1
CDR3aa: CASSHERTGDYGYTF
CDR3nt: TGCGCCAGCAGCCACGAAAGGACGGGTGACTATGGCTACACCTTC

abundance: many
j_gene: TRBJ1-5
d_gene: -
v_gene: TRBV28
CDR3aa: CASSFSDGTQHPPQHF
CDR3nt: TGTGCCAGCAGTTTCTCCGACGGGACGCAGCACCCGCCCCAGCATTTT

abundance: -
j_gene: TRBJ2-1
d_gene: TRBD2
v_gene: TRBV7-2
CDR3aa: CASSPWTRGDYNEQFF
CDR3nt: TGTGCCAGCAGCCCTTGGACTAGAGGGGATTACAATGAGCAGTTCTTC

abundance: -
j_gene: TRBJ2-5
d_gene: TRBD2
v_gene: TRBV27
CDR3aa: CASSRGLASETQYF
CDR3nt: TGTGCCAGCAGTCGCGGACTAGCGAGCGAGACCCAGTACTTC

abundance: many
j_gene: TRBJ2-7
d_gene: -
v_gene: TRBV29-1
CDR3aa: CSVAAGRGEQYF
CDR3nt: TGCAGCGTTGCTGCGGGTAGGGGCGAGCAGTACTTC

abundance: -
j_gene: TRBJ2-1
d_gene: -
v_gene: TRBV20-1
CDR3aa: CSARAALSSSSNEPFF
CDR3nt: TGCAGTGCTCGAGCTGCGCTTTCGAGCTCCTCCAATGAGCCGTTCTTC

abundance: many
j_gene: TRBJ1-1
d_gene: TRBD1
v_gene: TRBV30
CDR3aa: CAQDRVNTEAFF
CDR3nt: TGTGCCCAGGACAGGGTGAACACTGAAGCTTTCTTT

abundance: many
j_gene: TRBJ2-7
d_gene: TRBD2
v_gene: TRBV6-2/TRBV6-3
CDR3aa: CASSYPPRLAGNSYEQYF
CDR3nt: TGTGCCAGCAGTTATCCACCCAGACTAGCGGGAAATTCCTACGAGCAGTACTTC

abundance: many
j_gene: TRBJ2-3
d_gene: TRBD2
v_gene: TRBV4-3
CDR3aa: CASSQTTSGRADSTDTQYF
CDR3nt: TGCGCCAGCAGCCAAACGACTAGCGGGAGGGCCGATAGCACAGATACGCAGTATTTT

abundance: -
j_gene: TRBJ2-7
d_gene: -
v_gene: TRBV11-3
CDR3aa: CASSLTWVYEQYF
CDR3nt: TGTGCCAGCAGCTTAACATGGGTCTACGAGCAGTACTTC

abundance: -
j_gene: TRBJ2-2
d_gene: TRBD2
v_gene: TRBV11-1
CDR3aa: CASSFPSGAPSNTGELFF
CDR3nt: TGTGCCAGCAGCTTCCCGAGCGGGGCCCCTTCGAACACCGGGGAGCTGTTTTTT

abundance: many
j_gene: TRBJ1-6
d_gene: -
v_gene: TRBV15
CDR3aa: CATSGRLYSPLHF
CDR3nt: TGTGCCACCAGCGGGAGGTTATATTCACCCCTCCACTTT

abundance: many
j_gene: TRBJ2-3
d_gene: -
v_gene: TRBV24-1
CDR3aa: CATSDSGADTQYF
CDR3nt: TGTGCCACCAGTGATTCCGGAGCAGATACGCAGTATTTT

abundance: many
j_gene: TRBJ2-1
d_gene: -
v_gene: TRBV4-3
CDR3aa: CASSQDERVYNEQFF
CDR3nt: TGCGCCAGCAGCCAAGATGAGCGGGTCTACAATGAGCAGTTCTTC

abundance: many
j_gene: TRBJ2-1
d_gene: -
v_gene: TRBV20-1
CDR3aa: CSARDAGGAYNEQFF
CDR3nt: TGCAGTGCTAGAGATGCGGGTGGGGCTTACAATGAGCAGTTCTTC

abundance: -
j_gene: TRBJ2-3
d_gene: TRBD2
v_gene: TRBV9
CDR3aa: CASSVGSGRRADTQYF
CDR3nt: TGTGCCAGCAGCGTAGGCAGCGGGAGGCGGGCAGATACGCAGTATTTT